This entry lists 13 T cell receptor beta chains sequenced from one sample in a study of cytomegalovirus exposure and HLA in healthy donors. The study ran its PCR with 60 Vbeta and 13 Jbeta primers. Sequencing used immunoSEQ multiplex PCR; TCRdb keeps in-frame clones, though not all of them. The sample carries some 150,000 clones, approximately 86% recorded once. The sequenced sample was PBMCs. The origin of the receptors is a woman between 45 and 60 years old in good health and CMV-seropositive.

The J gene is TRBJ1-5, the V gene TRBV18, with D hard to call. CDR1 is KGHSH and CDR2 is LQKENI in the germline V gene. The CDR3 has 15 residues. V was shortened by 6 bases and J by 4 bases, with 16 bases between the two germline ends. CDR3 bases: TGTGCCAGCTCCTCAGTGGGCAGTACGAATCAGCCCCAGCATTTT. Residues: CASSSVGSTNQPQHF.

The chain is built from TRBV6-1 and TRBJ2-3; TRBD2 matches 13 bases. The CDR3 loop spans 16 amino acids. The junction had 1 base not matched to a gene; V was cut back by 4 bases and J by 0 bases. Looked up from germline, CDR1 is MNHNS and CDR2 is SASEGT. CDR3 bases: TGTGCCAGCAGTGGACTAGCGGGGGGAAGCACAGATACGCAGTATTTT. This codes for CASSGLAGGSTDTQYF.

The rearrangement links TRBV5-8 to TRBJ1-4, with TRBD1 as a possible D gene (5 bases). CDR3 size: 14 residues. Trimming stripped 2 bases from V and 7 bases from J, with 12 bases between. Germline CDR1 SGHTS, CDR2 YDEGEE. The CDR3 coding sequence is TGTGCCAGCAGCTTTGGAACAGGCGCTGAAAAACTGTTTTTT. Its protein product is CASSFGTGAEKLFF. The variable domain in full, with the rest retrieved from reference TRBV5-8 and TRBJ1-4, is EAGVTQSPTHLIKTRGQQATLRCSPISGHTSVYWYQQALGLGLQFLLWYDEGEERNRGNFPPRFSGRQFPNYSSELNVNALELEDSALYLCASSFGTGAEKLFFGSGTQLSVL.

CDR3 DNA sequence: TGTGCCAGCACCCCTAAAGGACAGGGGGCTAATGGCTACACCTTC. As protein: CASTPKGQGANGYTF. The chain recombines TRBV7-2 with TRBJ1-2; TRBD1 aligns across 11 bases. CDR1 and CDR2 (germline): SGHTA, FQGNSA. J lost 6 bases, V lost 7 bases, and 10 bases had no gene match. The CDR3 contains 15 residues.

The V gene is TRBV23-1, the J gene TRBJ2-1; D uncertain. TRBV23-1 belongs to the ORF category, with a function that is uncertain. The CDR3 runs 17 residues. With 3 bases removed from V and 0 bases from J, the gap between germline ends came to 15 bases. DNA of the CDR3: TGCGCCAGCAGTCATTCCGTCACAGAAAGCTCCTACAATGAGCAGTTCTTC. It is translated as CASSHSVTESSYNEQFF.

The chain combines TRBV10-3 with TRBJ2-2, with D tentatively TRBD1 (6 bases). Germline V lookup: CDR1 ENHRY, CDR2 SYGVKD. V was pared by 8 bases and J by 4 bases, with 17 bases between. This CDR3 contains 15 residues. The CDR3 DNA is TGTGCCATCCGTGGAGGTGCAGGGGCCACCGGGGAGCTGTTTTTT. As protein: CAIRGGAGATGELFF.

CDR3 protein: CASRLRGQGELFF. The CDR3 DNA follows: TGCGCCAGCAGACTACGGGGTCAGGGGGAGCTGTTTTTT. The chain is built from TRBV10-2 and TRBJ2-2, with a tentative D call TRBD2 (5 bases). V was trimmed by 6 bases and J by 8 bases, leaving 13 bases between them. Per germline, CDR1 WSHSY and CDR2 SAAADI. The CDR3 is 13 amino acids.

The CDR3 DNA reads as TGTGCCAGCAGTCCAGAGAACAGGGACCACGAGCAGTACTTC. It codes for CASSPENRDHEQYF. The rearrangement uses TRBV27 and TRBJ2-5; possible D gene TRBD1, 6 bases. Judging by the DNA end, TRBJ2-7 fits better; the J call may be wrong. This CDR3 comprises 14 residues. Germline V gives CDR1 MNHEY, CDR2 SMNVEV (reference sequence).

This clone is a singleton in its sample. The CDR3 DNA follows: TGTGCCAGCAGCTTGCAGGTCGACAGGGTGGAGGGCTACACCTTC. Its protein is CASSLQVDRVEGYTF. This chain connects TRBV7-9 to TRBJ1-2; 7 positions match TRBD1. The CDR3 extends over 15 amino acids. V shed 3 bases and J 8 bases; nucleotides not matched to a gene: 12. Germline CDR1 and CDR2: SEHNR and FQNEAQ (reference sequence).

The V call is TRBV6-6, the J call TRBJ1-5, with 7 bases identical to TRBD1. V shed 4 bases, J shed 6 bases, and the junction held 6 bases outside the gene matches. The V gene's germline CDR1 is MNHNY and CDR2 SVGAGI (reference sequence). This CDR3 has 14 residues. The CDR3 protein is CASSSGQEGQPQHF. CDR3 DNA: TGTGCCAGCAGTTCTGGACAGGAGGGTCAGCCCCAGCATTTT.

V gene TRBV6-5 combines with J gene TRBJ1-5; 7 bases match TRBD1. Germline CDR1 is MNHEY and CDR2 is SVGAGI. Trimming at V came to 5 bases and at J to 4 bases, leaving 2 bases not matched to a gene. This CDR3 spans 13 amino acids. The CDR3 DNA reads as TGTGCCAGCAGTGTGGACAGGAATCAGCCCCAGCATTTT. Amino acid sequence: CASSVDRNQPQHF.

The CDR3 DNA follows: TGTGCCAGCAGCTTTTACAGGGAAAGTGAGCAGTTCTTC. The encoded protein is CASSFYRESEQFF. This chain connects TRBV7-9 to TRBJ2-1; the D gene is possibly TRBD1 (6 bases). V lost 3 bases to trimming and J lost 9 bases, with 12 bases between them. The germline gives CDR1 SEHNR, CDR2 FQNEAQ (reference sequence). The CDR3 is made up of 13 amino acids.

The V call is TRBV7-2, the J call TRBJ2-7, with a weak D call TRBD1 (5 bases). Germline V CDR1 and CDR2: SGHTA, FQGNSA. This CDR3 is 11 amino acids long. V gave up 8 bases and J gave up 5 bases, with 10 bases separating them. The CDR3 DNA reads as TGTGCCAGCGCGCAGGGCGACGAGCAGTACTTC. It encodes CASAQGDEQYF.